This TCR beta chain derives from a study of T cell responses to AZD1222 COVID-19 vaccine. The study, taken as a whole, reports: The study found vaccine-associated CD4 TCRs spanning spike, dominant at 160-218 and 743-854. Breadth and depth of Spike-specific TCRs rose after two AZD1222 doses.

Only in-frame clones appear in the TCRdb table, and some are missing; sequencing was by immunoSEQ multiplex PCR. The data show around 140,000 clones, with about nine tenths seen just once and 20% to 25% held by the top ten. The V end lost 0 bases, the J end lost 11 bases, and 17 bases lay between the germline ends. The CDR3 runs 14 residues. The V gene's germline CDR1 is SGHRS and CDR2 YFSETQ. Regarding this clone: Its antigen remains unidentified.

This specimen was peripheral blood, taken on day 0 of AZD1222 vaccination. The chain has TRBV5-1 and TRBJ1-2; D gene unclear. The origin of this receptor is an adult in good health. Written as DNA, the CDR3 is TGCGCCAGCAGCTTGGGGCTAGAATTGTCGTGGTACACCTTC. The encoded protein is CASSLGLELSWYTF.